The source of this T cell receptor (beta chain) is a study of blood T cell repertoires in COVID-19. Study in general: Sample material is recorded as cDNA or gDNA derived from T cells, B-cell-depleted T cells, or PBMCs.

Sequenced by immunoSEQ multiplex PCR; TCRdb stores in-frame clones only, minus some. The sample holds some 360,000 clones; more than 70% are singletons and the top ten take approximately 2.5%. The receptor was derived from a woman aged 55-75 years with COVID-19, enrolled during active disease. The sequencing input was peripheral blood.

The CDR3 DNA follows: TGTGCCAGCAGTTATTCCCGGGGGATGATGTTTTTT. Its translation: CASSYSRGMMFF. This chain connects TRBV6-2 or TRBV6-3 to TRBJ1-4; weak D call: TRBD1 (5 bases). V was trimmed by 3 bases and J by 15 bases, leaving 14 bases between them. Germline loops: CDR1 MNHEY, CDR2 SVGEGT. The CDR3 has 12 residues.